One sample yielded the 16 T cell receptor beta chains listed below, sequenced in a study of blood T cell repertoires in COVID-19. Here immunoSEQ multiplex PCR was the method, and the copy in TCRdb shows in-frame clones only, minus some. The sample lists around 120,000 clones; around 76% were seen once. The specimen sequenced was peripheral blood. These receptors originate from a man aged 65-85 years with acute or convalescent COVID-19.

This sequence joins TRBV21-1 and TRBJ1-5; the table's D call, TRBD1, was not checked against the DNA. TRBV21-1 is a pseudogene locus. The CDR3 totals 17 residues. DNA for the CDR3: TGTGCCAGCAGCGACCCTCATGTGGGGACAGAAAATCAGCCCCAGCATTTT. This codes for CASSDPHVGTENQPQHF.

The chain combines TRBV10-3 with TRBJ2-3; 11 bases match TRBD2. The junction had 5 bases not matched to a gene; V was cut back by 8 bases and J by 1 base. Germline lookup yields CDR1 ENHRY and CDR2 SYGVKD. The CDR3 loop spans 15 amino acids. The CDR3 reads CAIRAGLAGTDTQYF. CDR3 bases: TGTGCCATCCGGGCGGGACTAGCGGGCACAGATACGCAGTATTTT.

This chain links TRBV23-1 with TRBJ1-1; the D is unclear. TRBV23-1 is known as an ORF, though its function is uncertain. The CDR3 contains 16 residues. Trimming removed 2 bases at V and 0 bases at J, with 13 bases between. This CDR3 reads CASSQVVRVMNTEAFF. In nucleotides, the CDR3 is TGCGCCAGCAGTCAAGTAGTACGGGTTATGAACACTGAAGCTTTCTTT.

The gene calls are TRBV11-2 and TRBJ2-2; 7 nucleotides match TRBD1. The CDR3 is 17 amino acids. CDR1 is SGHAT, CDR2 FQNNGV, per germline. Germline trimming cut 5 bases from V and 3 bases from J; bases unmatched to any gene: 12. The CDR3 nucleotides are TGTGCCAGCAGCACCCCCTACAGGGGTCAGGACACCGGGGAGCTGTTTTTT. Its protein product is CASSTPYRGQDTGELFF.

The chain has TRBV5-1 and TRBJ2-3, with TRBD1 as a possible D gene (6 bases). The CDR3 is 15 amino acids. CDR1 and CDR2 (germline): SGHRS, YFSETQ. The V end lost 2 bases, the J end lost 5 bases, and 15 bases lay between the germline ends. This CDR3 is CASSLAQGMRDTQYF. The CDR3 bases are TGCGCCAGCAGCTTAGCACAGGGAATGAGAGATACGCAGTATTTT.

The chain carries TRBV6-1 and TRBJ2-7; weak D call: TRBD1 (6 bases). V was pared by 2 bases and J by 6 bases, with 8 bases between. The CDR3 contains 12 residues. Germline values: CDR1 MNHNS, CDR2 SASEGT. The chain's CDR3 is CASSEIRGEQYF. CDR3 sequence (DNA): TGTGCCAGCAGTGAAATCAGGGGCGAGCAGTACTTC.

The chain recombines TRBV4-1 with TRBJ2-4, with D possibly TRBD2 on 5 matching bases. CDR1 is MGHRA and CDR2 is YSYEKL in the germline V gene. Trimming removed 0 bases at V and 0 bases at J, with 9 bases between. The length of the CDR3 is 16 residues. In DNA, the CDR3 is TGCGCCAGCAGCCAAGAAGAGGGTTTAGCCAAAAACATTCAGTACTTC. It yields the protein CASSQEEGLAKNIQYF.

V and J are TRBV5-6 and TRBJ2-7, with 9 bases matching TRBD2. After removal of 0 bases from V and 6 bases from J, the junction contained 10 bases not matched to a gene. Germline CDR1 and CDR2: SGHDT and YYEEEE. The length of the CDR3 is 16 residues. DNA for the CDR3: TGTGCCAGCAGCTTGGTTGGGCGGGGGGGCTCCCTCGAGCAGTACTTC. The encoded protein is CASSLVGRGGSLEQYF.

The chain joins TRBV5-1 to TRBJ2-5; possible D gene TRBD2, 6 bases. The V gene lost 0 bases and the J gene lost 1 base, with 10 bases spanning the gap. CDR1 is SGHRS and CDR2 is YFSETQ in the germline V gene. The CDR3 covers 15 residues. The CDR3 sequence is CASSLGGGSQETQYF. In DNA, the CDR3 is TGCGCCAGCAGCTTGGGTGGAGGGTCCCAAGAGACCCAGTACTTC.

The chain uses TRBV6-5 and TRBJ2-7; D may be TRBD1 (7 bases). Per germline, CDR1 MNHEY and CDR2 SVGAGI. This CDR3 comprises 15 residues. V lost 4 bases and J 3 bases, leaving 16 bases between the germline ends. The DNA of the CDR3 is TGTGCCAGCAGTTTCTCGGGCAGGGGGGACTACGAGCAGTACTTC. This gives the protein CASSFSGRGDYEQYF.

The rearrangement uses TRBV29-1 and TRBJ1-1; a weak D match, TRBD1 (5 bases). The V and J ends lost 7 bases and 1 base respectively, with 16 bases between them. The CDR3 extends over 14 amino acids. The germline V gene encodes CDR1 SQVTM and CDR2 ANQGSEA. As DNA, the CDR3 is TGCAGCGCCTACCCCGGGACTGCGAACACTGAAGCTTTCTTT. Its translation is CSAYPGTANTEAFF.

The table lists this clone with a count of one. The chain has TRBV19 and TRBJ2-5, with a tentative D call TRBD2 (6 bases). Trimming took 6 bases from V and 5 from J, leaving 13 bases between them. This CDR3 has 13 amino acids. In germline, CDR1 is LNHDA, CDR2 SQIVND (reference sequence). The CDR3 region is CASRGGEVETQYF. The CDR3 region has the DNA TGTGCCAGTAGAGGCGGGGAGGTCGAGACCCAGTACTTC.

The chain uses TRBV4-3 and TRBJ1-2; weak D call: TRBD1 (6 bases). Germline-derived CDR1 and CDR2 are LGHNA and YSLEER. Trimming took 0 bases from V and 4 from J, leaving 18 bases between them. CDR3 length equals 17 residues. Written as DNA, the CDR3 is TGCGCCAGCAGCCAAGATGTCCGGGACACCTTCTTCTATGGCTACACCTTC. Translation gives CASSQDVRDTFFYGYTF.

The chain links TRBV6-2 or TRBV6-3 to TRBJ2-2; TRBD2 might be the D (6 bases). Trimming left V 5 bases short and J 5 bases short, with 15 bases between. Germline loops: CDR1 MNHEY, CDR2 SVGEGT. The CDR3 is made up of 15 amino acids. The CDR3 here is CASSPLGGRTGELFF. CDR3 coding DNA: TGTGCCAGCAGTCCCCTGGGAGGTCGGACCGGGGAGCTGTTTTTT.

This sequence joins TRBV5-6 and TRBJ1-6; 7 bases agree with TRBD1. CDR1 and CDR2 from the germline V gene are SGHDT and YYEEEE. The V segment lost 0 bases and the J segment 10 bases; nucleotides outside the gene matches: 4. The CDR3 sequence is 14 residues long. The CDR3 bases are TGTGCCAGCAGCTTGGGGGACAGTGGATCACCCCTCCACTTT. Encoded protein: CASSLGDSGSPLHF.

V is TRBV18 and J is TRBJ1-1; D call uncertain. Trimming shortened V by 3 bases and J by 1 base, and 6 bases separated the two germline ends. CDR1 is KGHSH and CDR2 is LQKENI in the germline V gene. This CDR3 is built from 13 residues. The CDR3 region has the DNA TGTGCCAGCTCACCCGACAAGAACACTGAAGCTTTCTTT. It encodes CASSPDKNTEAFF.